The clone carrying this T cell receptor (beta chain) was found a few times. The data were obtained in a study of OX40 agonist ivuxolimab in advanced cancers. For the study at large: Patients received ivuxolimab, an agonistic anti-OX40 (CD134) antibody. A partial response was reached by three patients: one with hepatocellular carcinoma and two with cutaneous melanoma.

The CDR3 spans 12 residues. Germline CDR1 is GTSNPN and CDR2 is SVGIG (reference sequence). V dropped 2 bases and J dropped 4 bases, with 7 bases sitting between them. Generated by immunoSEQ multiplex PCR, the TCRdb table keeps only in-frame clones and is missing some. Of 14,000 or so clones in the sample, around four fifths were seen once. With autoimmune disease history or systemic immunosuppression, patients were excluded. The V and J genes are TRBV30 and TRBJ2-3; D gene ambiguous. Material: CD4+ or CD8+ T cells sorted from blood, obtained in a trial of the OX40 agonist ivuxolimab. The receptor was isolated from an adult with an advanced solid tumor such as melanoma, head and neck, liver or kidney cancer. The CDR3 nucleotides are TGTGCCTGGAGTTCCGGGTCAGATACGCAGTATTTT. Translating gives CAWSSGSDTQYF.